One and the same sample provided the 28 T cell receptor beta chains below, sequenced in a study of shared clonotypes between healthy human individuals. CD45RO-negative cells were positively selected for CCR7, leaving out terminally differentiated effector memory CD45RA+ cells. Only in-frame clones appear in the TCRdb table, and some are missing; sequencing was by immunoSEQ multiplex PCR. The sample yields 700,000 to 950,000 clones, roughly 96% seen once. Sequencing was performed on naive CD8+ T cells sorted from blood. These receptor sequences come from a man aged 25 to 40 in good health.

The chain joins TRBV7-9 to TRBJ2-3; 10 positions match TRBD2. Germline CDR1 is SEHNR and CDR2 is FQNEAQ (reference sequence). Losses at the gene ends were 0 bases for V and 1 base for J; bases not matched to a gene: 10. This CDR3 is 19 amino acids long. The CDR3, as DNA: TGTGCCAGCAGCTTAGCTCCGGAACTAGCGGGGATTGGCACAGATACGCAGTATTTT. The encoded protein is CASSLAPELAGIGTDTQYF. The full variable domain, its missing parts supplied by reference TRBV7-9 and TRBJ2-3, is DTGVSQNPRHKITKRGQNVTFRCDPISEHNRLYWYRQTLGQGPEFLTYFQNEAQLEKSRLLSDRFSAERPKGSFSTLEIQRTEQGDSAMYLCASSLAPELAGIGTDTQYFGPGTRLTVL.

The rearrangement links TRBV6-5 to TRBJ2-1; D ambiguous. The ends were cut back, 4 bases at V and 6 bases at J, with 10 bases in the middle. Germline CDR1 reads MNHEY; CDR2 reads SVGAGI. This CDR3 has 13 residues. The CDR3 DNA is TGTGCCAGCAGTTTAGACCATTCCAATGAGCAGTTCTTC. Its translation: CASSLDHSNEQFF.

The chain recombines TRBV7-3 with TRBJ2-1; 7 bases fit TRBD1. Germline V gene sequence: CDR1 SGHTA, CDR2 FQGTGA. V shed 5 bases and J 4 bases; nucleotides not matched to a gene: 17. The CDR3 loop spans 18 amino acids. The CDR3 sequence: CASSILRTTGLSYNEQFF. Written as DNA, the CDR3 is TGTGCCAGCAGCATACTACGCACGACAGGGCTTTCTTACAATGAGCAGTTCTTC.

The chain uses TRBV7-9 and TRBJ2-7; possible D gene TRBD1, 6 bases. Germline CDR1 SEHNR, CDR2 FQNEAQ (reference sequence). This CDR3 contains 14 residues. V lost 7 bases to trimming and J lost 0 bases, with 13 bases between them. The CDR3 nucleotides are TGTGCCAGCATCGCGACAGGTCCCTCCTACGAGCAGTACTTC. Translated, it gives CASIATGPSYEQYF.

CDR3 in DNA: TGTGCCAGCAGCGCCAAAGGGTATGCCAATCAGCCCCAGCATTTT. Translation: CASSAKGYANQPQHF. The rearrangement links TRBV7-6 to TRBJ1-5; D not certain. V was shortened by 5 bases and J by 3 bases, with 14 bases between the two germline ends. This CDR3 spans 15 amino acids. Germline CDR1 SGHVS, CDR2 FNYEAQ.

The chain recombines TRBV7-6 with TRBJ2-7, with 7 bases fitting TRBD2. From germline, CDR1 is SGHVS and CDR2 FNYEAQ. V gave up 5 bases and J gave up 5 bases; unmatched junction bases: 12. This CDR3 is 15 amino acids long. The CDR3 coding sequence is TGTGCCAGCAGCCCCGGGGGGTGGGGTGGGAACGAGCAGTACTTC. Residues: CASSPGGWGGNEQYF.

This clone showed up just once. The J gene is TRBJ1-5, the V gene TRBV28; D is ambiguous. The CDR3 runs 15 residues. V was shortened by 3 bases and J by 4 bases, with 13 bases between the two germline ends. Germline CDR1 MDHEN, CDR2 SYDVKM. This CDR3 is CASSFGYKPNQPQHF. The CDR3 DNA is TGTGCCAGCAGTTTTGGTTACAAACCTAATCAGCCCCAGCATTTT.

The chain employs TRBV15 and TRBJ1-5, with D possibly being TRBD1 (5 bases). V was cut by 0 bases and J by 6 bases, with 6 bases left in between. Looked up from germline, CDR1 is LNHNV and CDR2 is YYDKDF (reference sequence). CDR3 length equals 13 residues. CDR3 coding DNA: TGTGCCACCAGCAGAGATAGGGGTCAGCCCCAGCATTTT. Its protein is CATSRDRGQPQHF.

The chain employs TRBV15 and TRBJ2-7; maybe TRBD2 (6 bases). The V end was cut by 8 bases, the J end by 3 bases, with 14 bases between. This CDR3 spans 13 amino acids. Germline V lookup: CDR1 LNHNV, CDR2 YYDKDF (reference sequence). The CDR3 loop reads CATGSGPYYEQYF. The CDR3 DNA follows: TGTGCCACCGGTAGCGGACCTTACTACGAGCAGTACTTC.

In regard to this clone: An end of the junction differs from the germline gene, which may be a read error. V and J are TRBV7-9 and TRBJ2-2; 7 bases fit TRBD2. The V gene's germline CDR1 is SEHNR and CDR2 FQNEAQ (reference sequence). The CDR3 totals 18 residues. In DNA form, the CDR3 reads TGTGCCAGCAGTCGGAGGGACGGGCGGGAGTCTGGACACCGGGGAGCTGTTTTT. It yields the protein CASSRRDGRESGHRGAVF.

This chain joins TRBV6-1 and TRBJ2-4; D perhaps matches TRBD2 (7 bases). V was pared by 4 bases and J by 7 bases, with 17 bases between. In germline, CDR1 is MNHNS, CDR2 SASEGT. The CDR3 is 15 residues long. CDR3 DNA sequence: TGTGCCAGCAGTGGTGGGGGGCAGGGAGGGAACATTCAGTACTTC. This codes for CASSGGGQGGNIQYF.

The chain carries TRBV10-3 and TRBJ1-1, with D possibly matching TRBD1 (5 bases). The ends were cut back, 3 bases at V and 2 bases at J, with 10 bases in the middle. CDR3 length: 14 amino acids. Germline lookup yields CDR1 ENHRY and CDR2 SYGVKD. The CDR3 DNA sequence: TGTGCCATCAGTGATTTGACAGACAACACTGAAGCTTTCTTT. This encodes CAISDLTDNTEAFF.

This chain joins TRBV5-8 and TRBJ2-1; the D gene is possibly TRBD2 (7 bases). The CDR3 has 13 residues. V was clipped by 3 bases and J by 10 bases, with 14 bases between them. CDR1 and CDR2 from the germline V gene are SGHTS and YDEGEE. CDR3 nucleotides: TGTGCCAGCAGCTGGTCGGGGGGCTGGGAGCAGTTCTTC. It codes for CASSWSGGWEQFF.

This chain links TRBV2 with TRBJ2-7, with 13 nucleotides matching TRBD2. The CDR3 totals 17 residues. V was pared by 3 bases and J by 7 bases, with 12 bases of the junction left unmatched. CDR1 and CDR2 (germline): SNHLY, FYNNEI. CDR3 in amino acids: CASSDGQGGLAGNEQYF. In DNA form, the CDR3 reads TGTGCCAGCAGTGACGGTCAGGGGGGACTAGCGGGGAATGAGCAGTACTTC.

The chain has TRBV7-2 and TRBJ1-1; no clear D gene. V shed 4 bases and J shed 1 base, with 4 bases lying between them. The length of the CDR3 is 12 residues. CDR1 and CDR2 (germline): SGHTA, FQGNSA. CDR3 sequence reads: CASSWGNTEAFF. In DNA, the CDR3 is TGTGCCAGCAGCTGGGGGAACACTGAAGCTTTCTTT.

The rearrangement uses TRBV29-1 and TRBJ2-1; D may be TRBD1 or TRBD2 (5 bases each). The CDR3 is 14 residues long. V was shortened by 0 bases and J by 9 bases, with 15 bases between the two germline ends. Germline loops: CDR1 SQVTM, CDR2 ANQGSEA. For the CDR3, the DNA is TGCAGCGTTGAAGATTTAAGGGGAGTTCGTGAGCAGTTCTTC. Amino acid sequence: CSVEDLRGVREQFF.

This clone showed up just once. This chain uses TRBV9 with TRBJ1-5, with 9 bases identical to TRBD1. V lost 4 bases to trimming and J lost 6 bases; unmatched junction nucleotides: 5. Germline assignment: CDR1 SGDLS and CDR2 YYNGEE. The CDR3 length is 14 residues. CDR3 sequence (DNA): TGTGCCAGCAGCAAACAGGGGGCTAGTCAGCCCCAGCATTTT. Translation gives CASSKQGASQPQHF.

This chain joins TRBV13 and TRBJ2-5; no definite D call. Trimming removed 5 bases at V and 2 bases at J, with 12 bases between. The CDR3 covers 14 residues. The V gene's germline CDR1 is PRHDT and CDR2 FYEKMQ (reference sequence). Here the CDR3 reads CASSLTELQETQYF. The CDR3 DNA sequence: TGTGCCAGCAGCCTTACAGAGCTACAAGAGACCCAGTACTTC.

This chain's CDR3 is CASSLLGREGNGYTF. For the CDR3, the DNA is TGTGCCAGCAGCTTACTGGGCAGGGAGGGAAATGGCTACACCTTC. The rearrangement uses TRBV11-3 and TRBJ1-2, with a tentative D call TRBD1 (5 bases). CDR3 length equals 15 residues. Trimming stripped 2 bases from V and 6 bases from J, with 16 bases between. Per the germline V gene, CDR1 is SGHNT and CDR2 is YENEEA.

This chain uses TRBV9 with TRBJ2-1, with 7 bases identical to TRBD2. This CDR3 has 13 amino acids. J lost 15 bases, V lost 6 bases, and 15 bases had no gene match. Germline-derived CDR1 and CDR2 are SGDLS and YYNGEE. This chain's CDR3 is CASTASLAAPRFF. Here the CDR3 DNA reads TGTGCCAGCACCGCCTCCCTAGCGGCTCCTAGGTTCTTC.

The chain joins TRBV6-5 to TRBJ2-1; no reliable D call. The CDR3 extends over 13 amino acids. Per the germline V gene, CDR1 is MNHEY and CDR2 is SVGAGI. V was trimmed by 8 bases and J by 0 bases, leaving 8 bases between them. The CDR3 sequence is CASVDLSYNEQFF. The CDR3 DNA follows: TGTGCCAGCGTGGACCTCTCCTACAATGAGCAGTTCTTC.

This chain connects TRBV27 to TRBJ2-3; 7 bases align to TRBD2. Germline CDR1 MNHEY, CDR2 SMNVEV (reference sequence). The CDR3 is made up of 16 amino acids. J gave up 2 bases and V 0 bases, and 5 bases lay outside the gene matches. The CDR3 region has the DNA TGTGCCAGCAGTTTATCGAAGCGGGGCCCCACAGATACGCAGTATTTT. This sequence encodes CASSLSKRGPTDTQYF.

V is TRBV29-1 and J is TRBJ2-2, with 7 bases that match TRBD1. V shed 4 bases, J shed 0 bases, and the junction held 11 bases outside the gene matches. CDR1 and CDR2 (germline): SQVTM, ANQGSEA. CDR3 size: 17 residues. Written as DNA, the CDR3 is TGCAGCGTTGCAGGGACAGTCGAGGATTCGAACACCGGGGAGCTGTTTTTT. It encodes CSVAGTVEDSNTGELFF.

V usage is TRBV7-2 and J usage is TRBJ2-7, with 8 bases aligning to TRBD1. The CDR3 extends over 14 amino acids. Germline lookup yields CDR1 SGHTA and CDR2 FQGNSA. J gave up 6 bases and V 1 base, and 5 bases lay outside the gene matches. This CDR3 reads CASSLGQGYAEQYF. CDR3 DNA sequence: TGTGCCAGCAGCTTAGGACAGGGGTATGCCGAGCAGTACTTC. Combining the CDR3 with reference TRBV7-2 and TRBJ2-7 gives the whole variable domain GAGVSQSPSNKVTEKGKDVELRCDPISGHTALYWYRQSLGQGLEFLIYFQGNSAPDKSGLPSDRFSAERTGGSVSTLTIQRTQQEDSAVYLCASSLGQGYAEQYFGPGTRLTVT.

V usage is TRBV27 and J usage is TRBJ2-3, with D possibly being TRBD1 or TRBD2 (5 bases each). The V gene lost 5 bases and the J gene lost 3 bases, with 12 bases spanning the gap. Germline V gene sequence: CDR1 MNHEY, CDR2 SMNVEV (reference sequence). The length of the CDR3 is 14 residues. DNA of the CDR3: TGTGCCAGCAGTCCGAATGAGGGGACAGATACGCAGTATTTT. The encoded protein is CASSPNEGTDTQYF.

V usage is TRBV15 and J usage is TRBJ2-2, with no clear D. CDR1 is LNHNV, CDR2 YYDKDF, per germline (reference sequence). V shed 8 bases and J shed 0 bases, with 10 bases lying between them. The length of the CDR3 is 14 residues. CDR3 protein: CATQTEANTGELFF. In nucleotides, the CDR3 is TGTGCCACCCAGACTGAAGCGAACACCGGGGAGCTGTTTTTT.

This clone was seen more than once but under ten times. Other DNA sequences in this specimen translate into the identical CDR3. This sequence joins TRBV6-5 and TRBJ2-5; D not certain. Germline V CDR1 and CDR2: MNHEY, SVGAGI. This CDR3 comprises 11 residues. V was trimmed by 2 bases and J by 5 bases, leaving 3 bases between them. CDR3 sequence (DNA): TGTGCCAGCAGTTACGGGGAGACCCAGTACTTC. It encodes CASSYGETQYF.

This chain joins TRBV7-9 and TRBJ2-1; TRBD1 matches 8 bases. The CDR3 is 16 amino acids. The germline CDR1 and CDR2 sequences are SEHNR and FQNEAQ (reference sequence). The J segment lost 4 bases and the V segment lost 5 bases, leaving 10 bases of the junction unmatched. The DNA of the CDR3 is TGTGCCAGCAGCCAAACCGGGACAGGTCTGTACAATGAGCAGTTCTTC. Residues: CASSQTGTGLYNEQFF.